This T cell receptor (beta chain) appears in the sequencing data of a study of T cells after yellow fever vaccination (dated by TCRdb to about 2019). In terms of the full investigation: Libraries from fractions with low cell numbers were prepared with the SMART-Seq v4 Ultra Low Input RNA kit. Bulk TCR alpha and beta repertoires were sequenced longitudinally to track T-cell clones before and after primary and booster YFV17D yellow fever vaccination. Two healthy male donors, one aged 18 to 29 and one aged 30 to 39 years, were included in the cohort. Bulk PBMC replicates and cell subsets were isolated from blood drawn at multiple timepoints before and after both primary and secondary immunization. Study-level results and caveats: Compared with the primary T-cell response, the secondary T-cell response was faster but weaker, reaching its peak on day 5 rather than on day 15. After the booster, most of the clones that had expanded following primary vaccination were detected again (around 95% of CD4 and around 87% of CD8), which suggests that memory was broadly maintained. Computational filtering was required because FACS-sorted repertoires could contain abundant contaminating clonotypes from the bulk population. Because only a couple of donors were included in the study, the extent to which the findings can be generalized is limited. A small fraction of clonotypes showed up in both the CD4 and CD8 compartments, probably as a result of convergent recombination.

This clonotype was seen more than once but under ten times. This clone's antigen is unknown. Base-call qualities are not available, and no considerably larger clone is one nucleotide away. Synthesis of TCR cDNA relied on 5'RACE template switching, a step that introduced a universal primer site along with unique molecular identifiers. Priming for cDNA synthesis came from both the TCR alpha and TCR beta constant segments. Library amplification involved two PCR steps, and the second step added sample barcodes and sequencing adapters. Sequencing of libraries was performed on Illumina HiSeq 2500 (2x100 bp) or NovaSeq (2x150 bp). The study's own analysis went as follows. Reads were demultiplexed and collapsed into UMI consensus sequences with MIGEC, and V(D)J alignment was performed with MiXCR. Using edgeR on replicate PBMC samples, clonotypes were called vaccine-responding if FDR was below 0.01 and the log2 fold change was above 5 up to day 15. Bulk clonotypes were assigned CD4 or CD8 identity according to which sequenced CD4 or CD8 repertoire held them at higher abundance. The public reads were quality trimmed at Q25 with fastp and then assembled into clones with MiXCR by TCRdb, keeping productive beta chains. Each record represents a unique CDR3 protein, reported with the most common genes and DNA among its rows. The V and J calls were determined by TCRdb, not by the authors. Counted in this sample were 350,000 or so distinct CDR3 sequences; roughly 8.4% of them appeared once. The biggest ten clones account for roughly 15% of the sample.

According to the study, the label for this sample's treatment or condition signals: live attenuated yellow fever vaccine strain. At each blood-draw timepoint, two biological replicates of bulk PBMCs were collected. PBMCs were isolated from peripheral blood using a standard Ficoll-Paque protocol. TriZol was used to extract RNA from bulk PBMCs, from CD4 and CD8 fractions, and from dextramer-positive and dextramer-negative fractions. The CDR1 and CDR2 encoded by the germline V gene (reference sequence) are DFQATT and SNEGSKA. From the cysteine through the phenylalanine, the CDR3 covers 13 amino acids. Only CDR3 DNA remains: 39 bases, in frame from the first base. V drops 4 bases and J drops 4 bases, leaving 13 bases in between.

The sample here was PBMCs, taken 45 days after the first yellow fever vaccination. The receptor's source is a man between 18 and 35 years old who received the YFV17D yellow fever vaccine. Recombination linked TRBV20-1 to TRBJ1-2; perhaps TRBD1 is the D gene, with 5 bases matching. The encoded CDR3 is CSANSGGSYGYTF. The DNA sequence is TGCAGTGCTAATTCGGGGGGAAGCTATGGCTACACCTTC.